This T cell receptor beta chain stems from a study of blood T cells in healthy people across ages. Per the germline V gene, CDR1 is DFQATT and CDR2 is SNEGSKA (reference sequence). V was trimmed by 6 bases and J by 2 bases, leaving 13 bases between them. CDR3 size: 13 residues. Primed by a sample-barcoded 5' primer and a J-beta primer mix, a second PCR proceeded for about 7 to 11 cycles. Via MiXCR, TCRdb re-called the 5' RACE reads, giving one row per CDR3 protein. The repertoire holds 1.5 million to 2 million distinct CDR3 sequences, with 28% as singletons. This chain links TRBV20-1 with TRBJ1-2; D possibly corresponds to TRBD1 (6 bases). This sequence originates from a woman aged 30 to 39 in good health. The specimen was blood. For the CDR3, the DNA is TGCAGTGCCCCAGCGGGGGGCAACTATGGCTACACCTTC. This translates into CSAPAGGNYGYTF.